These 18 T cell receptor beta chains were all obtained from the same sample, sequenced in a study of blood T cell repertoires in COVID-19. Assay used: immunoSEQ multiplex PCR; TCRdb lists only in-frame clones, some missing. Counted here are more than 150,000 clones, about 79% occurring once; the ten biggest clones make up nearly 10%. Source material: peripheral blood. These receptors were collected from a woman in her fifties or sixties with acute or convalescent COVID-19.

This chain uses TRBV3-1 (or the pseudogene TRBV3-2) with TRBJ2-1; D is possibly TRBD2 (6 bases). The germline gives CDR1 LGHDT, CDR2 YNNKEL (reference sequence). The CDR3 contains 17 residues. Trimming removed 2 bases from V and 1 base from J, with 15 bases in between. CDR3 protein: CASSQSRLGSSYNEQFF. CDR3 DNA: TGTGCCAGCAGCCAATCACGACTAGGGTCTTCCTACAATGAGCAGTTCTTC.

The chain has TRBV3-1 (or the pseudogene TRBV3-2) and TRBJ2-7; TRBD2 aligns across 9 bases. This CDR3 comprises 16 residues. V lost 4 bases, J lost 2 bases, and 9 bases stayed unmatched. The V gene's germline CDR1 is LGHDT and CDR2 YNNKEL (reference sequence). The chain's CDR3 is CASSPGLAGFTYEQYF. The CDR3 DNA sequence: TGTGCCAGCAGCCCCGGTCTAGCGGGGTTTACCTACGAGCAGTACTTC.

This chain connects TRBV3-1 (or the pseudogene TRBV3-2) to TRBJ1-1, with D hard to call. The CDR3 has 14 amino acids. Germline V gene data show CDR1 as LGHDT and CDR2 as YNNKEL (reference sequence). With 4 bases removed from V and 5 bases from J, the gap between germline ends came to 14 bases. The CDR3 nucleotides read TGTGCCAGCAGCCGGCCGGGGAGCCGGACTGAAGCTTTCTTT. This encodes CASSRPGSRTEAFF.

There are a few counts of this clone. Here the CDR3 reads CASSVDRLNTEAFF. The DNA for the CDR3 is TGTGCCAGCAGCGTAGACAGATTGAACACTGAAGCTTTCTTT. V is TRBV9 and J is TRBJ1-1; D call uncertain. This CDR3 has 14 residues. The germline V and J ends were trimmed by 0 bases and 0 bases, with 6 bases remaining between them. The V gene's germline CDR1 is SGDLS and CDR2 YYNGEE.

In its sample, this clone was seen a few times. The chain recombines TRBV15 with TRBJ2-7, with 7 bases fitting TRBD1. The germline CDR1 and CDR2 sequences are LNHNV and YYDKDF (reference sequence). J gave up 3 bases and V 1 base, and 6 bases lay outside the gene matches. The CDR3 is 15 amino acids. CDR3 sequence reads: CATSRGEGGYYEQYF. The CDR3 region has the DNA TGTGCCACCAGCAGAGGTGAAGGGGGCTACTACGAGCAGTACTTC.

Here the CDR3 DNA reads TGTGCCATCAGACAGGGTGACTACGAGCAGTACTTC. Translation gives CAIRQGDYEQYF. V usage is TRBV10-3 and J usage is TRBJ2-7, with a weak D call TRBD1 (6 bases). Germline V CDR1 and CDR2: ENHRY, SYGVKD. The V end was cut by 6 bases, the J end by 3 bases, with 9 bases between. The length of the CDR3 is 12 residues.

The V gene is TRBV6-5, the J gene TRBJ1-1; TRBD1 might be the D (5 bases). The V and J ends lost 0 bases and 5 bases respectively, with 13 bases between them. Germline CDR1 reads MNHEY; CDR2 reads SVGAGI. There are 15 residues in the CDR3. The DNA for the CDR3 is TGTGCCAGCAGTTACTCCGGCAGGGTGTGGACTGAAGCTTTCTTT. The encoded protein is CASSYSGRVWTEAFF.

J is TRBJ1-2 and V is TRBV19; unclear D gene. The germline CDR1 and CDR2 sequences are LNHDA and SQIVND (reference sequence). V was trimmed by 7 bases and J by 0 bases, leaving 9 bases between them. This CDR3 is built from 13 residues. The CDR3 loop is CASTDGSNYGYTF. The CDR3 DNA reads TGTGCCAGTACCGACGGGTCTAACTATGGCTACACCTTC.

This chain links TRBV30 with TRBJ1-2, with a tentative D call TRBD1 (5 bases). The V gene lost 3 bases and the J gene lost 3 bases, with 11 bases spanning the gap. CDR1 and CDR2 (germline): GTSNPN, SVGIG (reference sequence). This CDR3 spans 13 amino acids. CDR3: CAWREGVDYGYTF. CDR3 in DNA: TGTGCCTGGAGGGAAGGGGTTGACTATGGCTACACCTTC.

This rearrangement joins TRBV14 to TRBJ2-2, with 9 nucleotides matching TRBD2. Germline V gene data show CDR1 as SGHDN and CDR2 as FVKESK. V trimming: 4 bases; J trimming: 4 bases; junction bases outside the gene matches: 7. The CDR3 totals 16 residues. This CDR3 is CASSPLGGGGTGELFF. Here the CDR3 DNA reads TGTGCCAGCAGCCCCCTTGGCGGGGGGGGCACCGGGGAGCTGTTTTTT.

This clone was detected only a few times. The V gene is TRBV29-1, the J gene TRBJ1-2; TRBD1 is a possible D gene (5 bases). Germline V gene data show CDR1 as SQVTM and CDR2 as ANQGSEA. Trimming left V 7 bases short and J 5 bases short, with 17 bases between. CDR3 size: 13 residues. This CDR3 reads CSGTQGLGYGYTF. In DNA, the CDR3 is TGCAGCGGAACGCAGGGTCTAGGGTATGGCTACACCTTC.

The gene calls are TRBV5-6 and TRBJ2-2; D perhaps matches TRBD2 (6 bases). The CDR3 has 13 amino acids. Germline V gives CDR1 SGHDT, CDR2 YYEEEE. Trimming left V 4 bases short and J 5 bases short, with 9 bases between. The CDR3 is CASSLGLTGELFF. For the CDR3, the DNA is TGTGCCAGCAGCCTGGGACTGACCGGGGAGCTGTTTTTT.

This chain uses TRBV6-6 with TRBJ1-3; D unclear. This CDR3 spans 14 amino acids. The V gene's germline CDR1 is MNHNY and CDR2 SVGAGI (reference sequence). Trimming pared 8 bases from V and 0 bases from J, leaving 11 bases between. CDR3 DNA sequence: TGTGCCAGCGTACAGCAAGCCTCTGGAAACACCATATATTTT. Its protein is CASVQQASGNTIYF.

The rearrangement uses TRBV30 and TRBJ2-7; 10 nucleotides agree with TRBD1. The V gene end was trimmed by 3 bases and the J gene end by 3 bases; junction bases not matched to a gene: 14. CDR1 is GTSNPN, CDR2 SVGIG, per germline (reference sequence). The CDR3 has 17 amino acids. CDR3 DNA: TGTGCCTGGAGCCCCCCCGCCGGGACAGGGGTAGGCTACGAGCAGTACTTC. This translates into CAWSPPAGTGVGYEQYF.

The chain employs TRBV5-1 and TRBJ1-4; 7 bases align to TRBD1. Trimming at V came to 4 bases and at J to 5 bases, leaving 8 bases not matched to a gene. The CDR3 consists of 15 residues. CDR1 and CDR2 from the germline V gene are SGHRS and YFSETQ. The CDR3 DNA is TGCGCCAGCAGCCGCGGGGACAGAGCGAATGAAAAACTGTTTTTT. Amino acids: CASSRGDRANEKLFF.

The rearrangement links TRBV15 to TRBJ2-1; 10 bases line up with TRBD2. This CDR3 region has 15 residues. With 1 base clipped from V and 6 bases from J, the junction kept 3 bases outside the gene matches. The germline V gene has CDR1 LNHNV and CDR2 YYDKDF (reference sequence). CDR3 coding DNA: TGTGCCACCAGCAGAGCAGCGGGAGGGTCCAATGAGCAGTTCTTC. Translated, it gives CATSRAAGGSNEQFF.

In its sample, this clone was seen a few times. The CDR3 DNA is TGTGCCAGCAGTGAAGGGGCTAGCGTTAGCACAGATACGCAGTATTTT. As protein: CASSEGASVSTDTQYF. The V gene is TRBV2, the J gene TRBJ2-3, with D perhaps TRBD2 (6 bases). The CDR3 extends over 16 amino acids. The germline V and J ends were trimmed by 1 base and 0 bases, with 11 bases remaining between them. Germline V gene data show CDR1 as SNHLY and CDR2 as FYNNEI.

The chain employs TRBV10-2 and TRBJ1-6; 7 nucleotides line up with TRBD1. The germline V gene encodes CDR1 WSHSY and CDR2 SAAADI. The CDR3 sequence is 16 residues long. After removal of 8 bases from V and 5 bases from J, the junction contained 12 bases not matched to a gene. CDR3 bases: TGCGCCAGCTCCTGGGGACAGTCCCTGAATAATTCACCCCTCCACTTT. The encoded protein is CASSWGQSLNNSPLHF.